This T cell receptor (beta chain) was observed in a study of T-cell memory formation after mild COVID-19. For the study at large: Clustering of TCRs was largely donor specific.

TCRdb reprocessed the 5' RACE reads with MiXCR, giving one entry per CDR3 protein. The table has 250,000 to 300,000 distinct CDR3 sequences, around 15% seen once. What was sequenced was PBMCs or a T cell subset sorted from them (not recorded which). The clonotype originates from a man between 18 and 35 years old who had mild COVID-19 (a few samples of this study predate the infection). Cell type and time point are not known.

The CDR3, as DNA: TGTGCCAGCAGTTACCAGGGCAGGGTGGGCGAGCAGTACTTC. Its protein product is CASSYQGRVGEQYF. This chain links TRBV6-5 with TRBJ2-7, with D tentatively TRBD1 (5 bases). The germline V gene encodes CDR1 MNHEY and CDR2 SVGAGI. The CDR3 totals 14 residues. V gave up 2 bases and J gave up 6 bases, with 14 bases separating them.